These 22 T cell receptor beta chains originate from one sample sequenced in a study of blood T cells in healthy people across ages (dated by TCRdb to between 2014 and 2017). Libraries were constructed by 5' RACE. Sequencer: Illumina HiSeq 2500. A second PCR of roughly 6 to 11 cycles was run with a J-beta primer mix and a sample-barcoded 5' primer. TCRdb handled the public reads itself, with Q25 trimming in fastp and clone calling in MiXCR, and kept productive beta chains. Rows merge per CDR3 protein into single entries with the most common DNA and genes. For this sample there are about 1.5 million distinct CDR3 sequences; less than 45% appear just once. The top ten hold approximately 4.1% of the sample. Sequenced material: blood. These receptor sequences come from a woman aged 18-29 years in good health.

This chain uses TRBV27 with TRBJ2-1; TRBD2 matches at 8 bases. The CDR3 is made up of 15 amino acids. CDR1 and CDR2 (germline): MNHEY, SMNVEV (reference sequence). V lost 10 bases and J lost 3; bases outside the gene matches: 11. The CDR3 nucleotides read TGTGCCACCTTAAAGGGGGGACTAGACTACAATGAGCAGTTCTTC. Amino acids: CATLKGGLDYNEQFF.

The CDR3 nucleotides are TGCAGTGCGTTACAGGGAGCCGGAAACACCATATATTTT. Protein sequence: CSALQGAGNTIYF. The chain joins TRBV20-1 to TRBJ1-3; possible D gene TRBD1, 6 bases. Germline V gene lookup returns CDR1 DFQATT and CDR2 SNEGSKA (reference sequence). The CDR3 is made up of 13 amino acids. With 6 bases removed from V and 4 bases from J, the gap between germline ends came to 13 bases.

This clonotype has only a few counts. The CDR3 sequence: CASRLAGSANEQFF. CDR3 DNA sequence: TGTGCCAGCAGACTAGCGGGGTCCGCCAATGAGCAGTTCTTC. This chain uses TRBV11-2 with TRBJ2-1; TRBD2 matches 10 bases. Germline assignment: CDR1 SGHAT and CDR2 FQNNGV. This CDR3 is built from 14 residues. The trim removed 6 bases at V and 6 bases at J, leaving 5 bases unmatched.

The chain joins TRBV20-1 to TRBJ2-5; the match to TRBD2 covers 9 bases. The DNA end is more similar to TRBJ2-7, so the J call may be wrong. The CDR3 runs 14 residues. Germline CDR1 reads DFQATT; CDR2 reads SNEGSKA (reference sequence). CDR3 sequence reads: CSARDGSGGYEQYF. The CDR3 DNA sequence: TGCAGTGCTAGAGATGGGAGCGGGGGGTACGAGCAGTACTTC.

The chain links TRBV7-2 to TRBJ2-3, with 7 bases lining up with TRBD2. The CDR3 loop spans 15 amino acids. The junction had 10 bases not matched to a gene; V was cut back by 4 bases and J by 6 bases. The germline CDR1 and CDR2 sequences are SGHTA and FQGNSA. CDR3 DNA sequence: TGTGCCAGCAGCTCCACCGGGGGGTTTGGGGATACGCAGTATTTT. Translation gives CASSSTGGFGDTQYF.

This sequence joins TRBV2 and TRBJ2-4; TRBD2 is a possible D gene (5 bases). The DNA end is a closer match to TRBJ2-7, so the J assignment may be wrong. Germline CDR1 is SNHLY and CDR2 is FYNNEI. The CDR3 is 14 amino acids. The CDR3 protein is CASSGTGIIHEQYF. The CDR3 nucleotides are TGTGCCAGCAGTGGAACCGGGATAATCCACGAGCAGTACTTC.

This chain uses TRBV6-5 with TRBJ1-2; D gene uncertain. Per the germline V gene, CDR1 is MNHEY and CDR2 is SVGAGI. V lost 4 bases and J 6 bases, leaving 12 bases between the germline ends. The CDR3 is 13 amino acids. CDR3 DNA sequence: TGTGCCAGCAGTTTCGACATTGGAAATGGCTACACCTTC. The encoded protein is CASSFDIGNGYTF.

This clonotype has only one observation. This chain uses TRBV7-9 with TRBJ2-1; D is perhaps TRBD1 (7 bases). The length of the CDR3 is 17 residues. Germline V CDR1 and CDR2: SEHNR, FQNEAQ (reference sequence). Trimming took 1 base from V and 4 from J, leaving 17 bases between them. The CDR3 region is CASSLDTLPGGYNEQFF. DNA of the CDR3: TGTGCCAGCAGCTTAGACACGTTGCCAGGGGGGTACAATGAGCAGTTCTTC.

The chain links TRBV12-3 or TRBV12-4 to TRBJ2-7; D remains unclear. This CDR3 contains 14 residues. The germline V and J ends were trimmed by 3 bases and 0 bases, with 9 bases remaining between them. The CDR3 bases are TGTGCCAGCAGTTTCCCCCCCGTCTCCTACGAGCAGTACTTC. This encodes CASSFPPVSYEQYF.

The CDR3 spells CASSLAVRSEAFF. CDR3 nucleotides: TGTGCCAGCAGCTTGGCCGTTCGGTCTGAAGCTTTCTTT. The gene calls are TRBV5-5 and TRBJ1-1; no reliable D call. This CDR3 has 13 residues. The V end lost 0 bases, the J end lost 6 bases, and 9 bases lay between the germline ends. Germline V CDR1 and CDR2: SGHKS, YYEKEE (reference sequence).

The CDR3 reads CASSPPLGSGNEKLFF. CDR3 nucleotide sequence: TGTGCCAGCAGTCCACCCCTTGGGTCTGGGAATGAAAAACTGTTTTTT. The J gene is TRBJ1-4, the V gene TRBV27; no clear D gene. The ends were cut back, 5 bases at V and 5 bases at J, with 18 bases in the middle. Germline values: CDR1 MNHEY, CDR2 SMNVEV (reference sequence). The CDR3 is 16 amino acids.

The V gene is TRBV10-3, the J gene TRBJ2-5; tentative D call: TRBD1 (7 bases). The better agreement between TRBJ2-7 and the DNA end casts doubt on the J call. The CDR3 covers 15 residues. Germline V CDR1 and CDR2: ENHRY, SYGVKD. CDR3 nucleotides: TGTGCCATCTCGGGAGCACAGGGGCTCACCGACGAGCAGTACTTC. The encoded protein is CAISGAQGLTDEQYF.

As for this clonotype: A much bigger clone sits one base away, suggesting this may be a read error. V is TRBV7-3 and J is TRBJ1-2; D ambiguous. V was clipped by 5 bases and J by 4 bases, with 11 bases between them. The CDR3 extends over 13 amino acids. Germline CDR1 reads SGHTA; CDR2 reads FQGTGA. CDR3 region: CASSVGQFYGYTF. The CDR3 DNA reads as TGTGCCAGCAGCGTAGGCCAGTTCTATGGCTACACCTTC.

This clonotype was seen a handful of times. The CDR3 DNA follows: TGCGCCAGCAGCCAAACCGTCTCTACGTTCGTGAAAGATACGCAGTATTTT. Translation: CASSQTVSTFVKDTQYF. The gene calls are TRBV4-1 and TRBJ2-3; D call uncertain. V dropped 2 bases and J dropped 5 bases, with 20 bases sitting between them. The CDR3 has 17 amino acids. CDR1 is MGHRA and CDR2 is YSYEKL in the germline V gene.

The chain combines TRBV7-9 with TRBJ1-1, with 7 bases fitting TRBD1. V lost 10 bases, J lost 5 bases, and 13 bases stayed unmatched. This CDR3 region has 14 residues. Germline-derived CDR1 and CDR2 are SEHNR and FQNEAQ (reference sequence). The DNA for the CDR3 is TGTGCCATGGGACATGGGGACAGCGGGACTGAAGCTTTCTTT. Protein: CAMGHGDSGTEAFF.

A few counts support this clonotype. This chain connects TRBV10-3 to TRBJ2-7; D not certain. The DNA end lines up better with TRBJ2-5; the J call may be wrong. CDR3 size: 14 residues. The germline V gene has CDR1 ENHRY and CDR2 SYGVKD. The CDR3 sequence is CAISESVGPQTQYF. CDR3 coding DNA: TGTGCCATCAGTGAGTCGGTAGGGCCACAGACCCAGTACTTC.

In its sample, this clonotype was seen a few times. The V gene is TRBV3-1, the J gene TRBJ1-2; 8 positions match TRBD1. V gave up 5 bases and J gave up 8 bases; unmatched junction bases: 10. The CDR3 consists of 14 residues. Germline V gene lookup returns CDR1 LGHDT and CDR2 YNNKEL (reference sequence). In DNA form, the CDR3 reads TGTGCCAGCAGCATAGGACAGGGTAGGGGCGGCTACACCTTC. Translation gives CASSIGQGRGGYTF.

This clonotype has just a few counts. Mismatch with germline at one junction end may stem from a read error. The rearrangement joins TRBV7-2 to TRBJ2-7; a possible D gene is TRBD2 (5 bases). Germline V gives CDR1 SGHTA, CDR2 FQGNSA. CDR3 size: 17 residues. In DNA form, the CDR3 reads TGCGCCAGCAGCTTAGACGGAGCGGTAACGTCCTTGGACGAGCAGTACTTC. Its translation: CASSLDGAVTSLDEQYF.

The CDR3, as DNA: TGCAGTGGACCGAACTATGGCTACACCTTC. Amino acids: CSGPNYGYTF. The chain carries TRBV20-1 and TRBJ1-2; D gene unclear. The V end was cut by 7 bases, the J end by 2 bases, with 5 bases between. Germline CDR1 is DFQATT and CDR2 is SNEGSKA (reference sequence). The CDR3 length is 10 residues.

The chain couples TRBV20-1 to TRBJ2-1, with TRBD2 identical over 11 bases. Germline assignment: CDR1 DFQATT and CDR2 SNEGSKA (reference sequence). With V trimmed by 2 bases and J by 3 bases, 3 bases remained unmatched. This CDR3 is built from 15 residues. In DNA, the CDR3 is TGCAGTGCTAGATGGGGACTAGCGGTCTACAATGAGCAGTTCTTC. Translating it yields CSARWGLAVYNEQFF.

The chain links TRBV29-1 to TRBJ2-1, with 8 bases identical to TRBD1. The junction had 10 bases not matched to a gene; V was cut back by 8 bases and J by 1 base. This CDR3 comprises 15 residues. Germline-derived CDR1 and CDR2 are SQVTM and ANQGSEA. The CDR3 sequence: CSSEGDRGSYNEQFF. The CDR3 bases are TGCAGCTCCGAAGGAGACAGGGGTTCCTACAATGAGCAGTTCTTC.

The chain employs TRBV29-1 and TRBJ2-1; D is unclear. The J call may be in error: the DNA end matches TRBJ2-7 better. The CDR3 totals 14 residues. Germline CDR1 and CDR2: SQVTM and ANQGSEA. CDR3 in DNA: TGCAGCGCTCCGCTAGGGTTCGGGTACAATGAGCAGTACTTC. It yields the protein CSAPLGFGYNEQYF.